This T cell receptor beta chain derives from a study of blood T cell repertoires in COVID-19. Study members were between 18 and 89 years old and lived in 25 or so US regions. Original processing methods: How many nucleated cells were present was estimated from reference gene primer amplification. Clones were sequenced by immunoSEQ multiplex PCR, and TCRdb holds only the in-frame ones, with some missing. Clone size and the V and J calls come from that table; the DNA yielded D and trimming. The table includes fewer than 500,000 clones, 70% to 90% detected once. With 2 bases removed from V and 0 bases from J, the gap between germline ends came to 11 bases. The CDR3 length is 15 residues. From germline, CDR1 is MNHEY and CDR2 SVGEGT.

Sample: PBMCs or T cells enriched from blood (not recorded which). The chain has TRBV6-2 or TRBV6-3 and TRBJ2-7; D perhaps matches TRBD2 (6 bases). This TCR was sampled from a woman aged 18-29 years with acute COVID-19. CDR3 DNA: TGTGCCAGCAGTTACAAGAGGGACTTCTCCTACGAGCAGTACTTC. Protein sequence: CASSYKRDFSYEQYF.